This T cell receptor (beta chain) was recovered during a study of T and B cells in COVID-19 patients. Germline V lookup: CDR1 SQVTM, CDR2 ANQGSEA. The CDR3 loop spans 14 amino acids. BIOMED2 TRB-A/B primer pools were used in multiplex TRB PCR. MiXCR, applied by TCRdb to the multiplex PCR reads, yields one record per CDR3 protein. The table lists about 5,000 distinct CDR3 sequences, 20% to 25% of them singletons. In its sample, this clonotype ranks as large (0.1 to 1%). One junction end disagrees with the germline gene, perhaps due to a read error. Each TRB amplification used about 250-550 ng of genomic DNA from blood.

The rearrangement uses TRBV29-1 and TRBJ2-7, with 9 bases matching TRBD1. Material for sequencing was blood. The source is a human donor with active COVID-19. DNA for the CDR3: TGCAGCGTCGAAGGGACAGGGTCCTCCTACGAGCAGTACTTC. Translating gives CSVEGTGSSYEQYF.